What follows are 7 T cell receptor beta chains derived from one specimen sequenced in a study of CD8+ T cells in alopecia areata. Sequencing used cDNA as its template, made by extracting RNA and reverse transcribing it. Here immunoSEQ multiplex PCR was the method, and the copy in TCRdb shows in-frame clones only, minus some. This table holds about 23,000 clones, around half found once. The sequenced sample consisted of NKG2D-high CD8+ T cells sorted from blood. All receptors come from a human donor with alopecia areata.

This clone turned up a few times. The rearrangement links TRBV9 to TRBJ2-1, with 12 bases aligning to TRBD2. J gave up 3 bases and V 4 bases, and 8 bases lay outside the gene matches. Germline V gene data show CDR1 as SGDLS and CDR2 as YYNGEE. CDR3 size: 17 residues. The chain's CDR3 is CASSPLSSGRVYNEQFF. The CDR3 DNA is TGTGCCAGCAGCCCTCTCTCTAGCGGGAGGGTCTACAATGAGCAGTTCTTC.

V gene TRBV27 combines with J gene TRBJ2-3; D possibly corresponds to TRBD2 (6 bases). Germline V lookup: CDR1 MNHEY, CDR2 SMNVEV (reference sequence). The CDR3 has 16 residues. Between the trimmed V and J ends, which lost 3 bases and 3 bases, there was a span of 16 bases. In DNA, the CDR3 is TGTGCCAGCAGTTTGCGCAGGGAGGTCACTACAGATACGCAGTATTTT. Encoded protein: CASSLRREVTTDTQYF.

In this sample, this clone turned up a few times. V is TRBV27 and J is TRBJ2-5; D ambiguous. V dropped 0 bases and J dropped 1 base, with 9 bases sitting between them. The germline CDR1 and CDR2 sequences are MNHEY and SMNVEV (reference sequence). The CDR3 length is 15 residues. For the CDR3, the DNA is TGTGCCAGCAGTTTATCGGACGGCTCCCAAGAGACCCAGTACTTC. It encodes CASSLSDGSQETQYF.

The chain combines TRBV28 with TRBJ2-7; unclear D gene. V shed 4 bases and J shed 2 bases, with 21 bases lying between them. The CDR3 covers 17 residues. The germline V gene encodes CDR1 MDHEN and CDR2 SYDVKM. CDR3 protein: CASSSRVSTRTPYEQYF. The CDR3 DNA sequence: TGTGCCAGCAGTTCCAGAGTTTCGACCCGAACCCCCTACGAGCAGTACTTC.

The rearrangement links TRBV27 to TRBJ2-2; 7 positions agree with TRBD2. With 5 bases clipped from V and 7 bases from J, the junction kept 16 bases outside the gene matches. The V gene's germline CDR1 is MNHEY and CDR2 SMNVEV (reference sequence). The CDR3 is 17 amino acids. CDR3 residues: CASSPRQVGGRVGELFF. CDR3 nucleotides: TGTGCCAGCAGTCCCCGCCAGGTGGGAGGGCGTGTCGGGGAGCTGTTTTTT.

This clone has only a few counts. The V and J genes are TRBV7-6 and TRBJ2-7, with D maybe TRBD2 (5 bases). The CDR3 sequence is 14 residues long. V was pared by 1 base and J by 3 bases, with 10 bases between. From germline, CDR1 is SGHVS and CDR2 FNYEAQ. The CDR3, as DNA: TGTGCCAGCAGCTTAGTCCCGGGGAACTACGAGCAGTACTTC. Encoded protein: CASSLVPGNYEQYF.

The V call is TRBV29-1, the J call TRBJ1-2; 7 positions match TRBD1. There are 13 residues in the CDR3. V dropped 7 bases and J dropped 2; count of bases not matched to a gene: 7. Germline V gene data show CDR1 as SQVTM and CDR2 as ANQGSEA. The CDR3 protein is CSGRQGENYGYTF. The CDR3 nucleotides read TGCAGCGGCAGACAGGGTGAAAACTATGGCTACACCTTC.